The clone carrying this TCR beta chain has a handful of counts. Its target is unknown. Germline loops: CDR1 SGHVS, CDR2 FQNEAQ. V was trimmed by 0 bases and J by 8 bases, leaving 14 bases between them. The CDR3 is 15 amino acids. Via MiXCR, TCRdb re-called the RT-PCR reads, giving one row per CDR3 protein. The repertoire holds about 190,000 distinct CDR3 sequences, with 13% to 15% as singletons. These data belong to a study of response to subunit inactivated influenza vaccine. Study findings and constraints: Authors suggested each seasonal flu vaccination may recruit only limited numbers of new T cells.

Here the sequenced sample was CD8+ T cells sorted from PBMCs, taken roughly 5 days after vaccination. This chain links TRBV7-8 with TRBJ1-5; D remains unclear. The sequence derives from a man aged 50-59 years who received an inactivated influenza vaccine. The CDR3: CASSLAGREWEPQHF. CDR3 DNA: TGTGCCAGCAGCTTAGCCGGACGTGAGTGGGAGCCCCAGCATTTT.